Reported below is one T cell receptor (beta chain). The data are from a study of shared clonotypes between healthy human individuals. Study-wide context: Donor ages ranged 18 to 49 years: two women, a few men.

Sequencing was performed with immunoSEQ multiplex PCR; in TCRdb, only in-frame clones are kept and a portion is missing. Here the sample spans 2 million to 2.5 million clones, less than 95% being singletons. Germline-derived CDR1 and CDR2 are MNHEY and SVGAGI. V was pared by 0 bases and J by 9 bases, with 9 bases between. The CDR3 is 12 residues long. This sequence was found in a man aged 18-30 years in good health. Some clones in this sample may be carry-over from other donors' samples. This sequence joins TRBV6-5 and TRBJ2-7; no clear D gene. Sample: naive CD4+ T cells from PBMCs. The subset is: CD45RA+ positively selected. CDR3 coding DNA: TGTGCCAGCAGTTACTCGATAAATCGGCAGTACTTC. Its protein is CASSYSINRQYF.